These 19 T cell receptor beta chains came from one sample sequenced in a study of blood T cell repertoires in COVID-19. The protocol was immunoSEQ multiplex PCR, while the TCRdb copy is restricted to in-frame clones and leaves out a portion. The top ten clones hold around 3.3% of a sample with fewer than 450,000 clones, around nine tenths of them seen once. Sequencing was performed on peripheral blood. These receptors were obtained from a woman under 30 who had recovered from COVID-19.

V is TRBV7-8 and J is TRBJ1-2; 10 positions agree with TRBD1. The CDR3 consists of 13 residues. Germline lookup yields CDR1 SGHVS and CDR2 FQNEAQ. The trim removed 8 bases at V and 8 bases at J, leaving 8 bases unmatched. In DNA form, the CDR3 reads TGTGCCAGCGCCGACAGGGGGCCGCGGGGCTACACCTTC. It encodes CASADRGPRGYTF.

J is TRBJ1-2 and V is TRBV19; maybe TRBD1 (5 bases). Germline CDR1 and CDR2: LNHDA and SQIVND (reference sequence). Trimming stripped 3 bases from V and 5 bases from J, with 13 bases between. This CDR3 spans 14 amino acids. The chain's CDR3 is CASSIVGPRYGYTF. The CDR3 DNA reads TGTGCCAGTAGTATTGTGGGGCCGAGGTATGGCTACACCTTC.

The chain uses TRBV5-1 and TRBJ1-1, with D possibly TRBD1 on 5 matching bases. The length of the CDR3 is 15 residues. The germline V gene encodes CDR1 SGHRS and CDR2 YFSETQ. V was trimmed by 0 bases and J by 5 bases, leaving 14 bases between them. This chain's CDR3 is CASSLGGSFFTEAFF. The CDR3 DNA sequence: TGCGCCAGCAGCTTGGGGGGCTCCTTCTTTACTGAAGCTTTCTTT.

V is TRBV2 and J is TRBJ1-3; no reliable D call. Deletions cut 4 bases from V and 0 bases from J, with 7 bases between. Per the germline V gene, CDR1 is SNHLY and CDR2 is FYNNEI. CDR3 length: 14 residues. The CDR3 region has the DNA TGTGCCAGCAGTGGTCTTTCCTCTGGAAACACCATATATTTT. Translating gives CASSGLSSGNTIYF.

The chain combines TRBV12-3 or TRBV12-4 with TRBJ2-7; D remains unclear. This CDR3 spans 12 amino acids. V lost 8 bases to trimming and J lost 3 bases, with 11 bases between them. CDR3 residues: CASSPSLYEQYV. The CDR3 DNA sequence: TGTGCCAGCTCCCCTTCCCTCTACGAGCAGTACGTC.

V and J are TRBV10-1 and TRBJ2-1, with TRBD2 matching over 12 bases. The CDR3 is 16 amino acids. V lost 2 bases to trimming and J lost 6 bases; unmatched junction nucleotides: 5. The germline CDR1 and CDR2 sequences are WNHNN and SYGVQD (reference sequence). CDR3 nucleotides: TGCGCCAGCAGTGAGGCTAGCGGGAGGGATGGCAATGAGCAGTTCTTC. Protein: CASSEASGRDGNEQFF.

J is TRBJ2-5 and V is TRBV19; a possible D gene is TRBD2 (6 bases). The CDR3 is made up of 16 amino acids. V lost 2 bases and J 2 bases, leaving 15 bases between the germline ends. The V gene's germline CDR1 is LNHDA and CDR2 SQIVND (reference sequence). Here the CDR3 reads CASSISSGRGQETQYF. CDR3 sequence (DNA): TGTGCCAGTAGTATATCGAGCGGGCGGGGTCAAGAGACCCAGTACTTC.

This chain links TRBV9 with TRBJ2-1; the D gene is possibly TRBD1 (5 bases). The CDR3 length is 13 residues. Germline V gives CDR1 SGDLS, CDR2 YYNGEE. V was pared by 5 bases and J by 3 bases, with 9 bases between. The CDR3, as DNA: TGTGCCAGCAGTCAGGGTGACTACAATGAGCAGTTCTTC. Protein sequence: CASSQGDYNEQFF.

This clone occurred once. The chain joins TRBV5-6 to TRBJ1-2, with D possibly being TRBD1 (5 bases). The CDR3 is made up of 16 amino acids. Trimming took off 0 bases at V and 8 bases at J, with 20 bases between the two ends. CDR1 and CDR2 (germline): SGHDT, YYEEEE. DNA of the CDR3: TGTGCCAGCAGCTTGGTACCCCAGGGCTGGGGCGACGGCTACACCTTC. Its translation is CASSLVPQGWGDGYTF.

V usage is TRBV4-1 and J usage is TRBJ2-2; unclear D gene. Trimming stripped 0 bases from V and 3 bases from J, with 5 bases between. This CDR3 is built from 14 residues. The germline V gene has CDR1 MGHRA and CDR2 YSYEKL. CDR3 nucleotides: TGCGCCAGCAGCCAAGACCCAGACACCGGGGAGCTGTTTTTT. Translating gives CASSQDPDTGELFF.

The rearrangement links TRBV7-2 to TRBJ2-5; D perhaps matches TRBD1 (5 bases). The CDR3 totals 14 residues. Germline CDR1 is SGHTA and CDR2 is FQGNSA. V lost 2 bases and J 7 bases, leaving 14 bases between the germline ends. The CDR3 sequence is CASSLSGLPGTQYF. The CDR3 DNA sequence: TGTGCCAGCAGCTTATCAGGGCTCCCCGGGACCCAGTACTTC.

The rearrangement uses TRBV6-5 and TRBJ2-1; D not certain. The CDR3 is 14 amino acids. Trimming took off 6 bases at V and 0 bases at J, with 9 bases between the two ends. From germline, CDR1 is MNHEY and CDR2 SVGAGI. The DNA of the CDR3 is TGTGCCAGCAGGGCTTCAAGCTCCTACAATGAGCAGTTCTTC. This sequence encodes CASRASSSYNEQFF.

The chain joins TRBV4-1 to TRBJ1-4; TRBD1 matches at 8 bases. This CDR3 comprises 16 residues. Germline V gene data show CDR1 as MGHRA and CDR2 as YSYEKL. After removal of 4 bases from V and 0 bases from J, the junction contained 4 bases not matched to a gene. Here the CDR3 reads CASSRDRSTTNEKLFF. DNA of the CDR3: TGCGCCAGCAGCCGGGACAGGTCTACAACTAATGAAAAACTGTTTTTT.

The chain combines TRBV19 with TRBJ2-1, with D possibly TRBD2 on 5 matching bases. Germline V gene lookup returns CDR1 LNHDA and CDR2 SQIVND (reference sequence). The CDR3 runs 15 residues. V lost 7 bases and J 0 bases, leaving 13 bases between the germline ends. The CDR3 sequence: CASKPERSSYNEQFF. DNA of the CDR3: TGTGCCAGTAAACCTGAGCGGAGCTCCTACAATGAGCAGTTCTTC.

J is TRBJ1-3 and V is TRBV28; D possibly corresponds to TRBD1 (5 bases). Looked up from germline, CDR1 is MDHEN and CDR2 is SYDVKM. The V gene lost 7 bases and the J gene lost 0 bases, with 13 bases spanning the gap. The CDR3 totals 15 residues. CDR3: CASNDSPSSGNTIYF. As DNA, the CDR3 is TGTGCCAGCAACGACAGCCCAAGCTCTGGAAACACCATATATTTT.

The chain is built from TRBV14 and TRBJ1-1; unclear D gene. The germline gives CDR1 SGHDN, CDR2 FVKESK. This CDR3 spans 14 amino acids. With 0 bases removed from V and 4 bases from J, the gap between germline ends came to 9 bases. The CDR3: CASSQDLAGTEAFF. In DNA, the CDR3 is TGTGCCAGCAGCCAAGACTTGGCGGGCACTGAAGCTTTCTTT.

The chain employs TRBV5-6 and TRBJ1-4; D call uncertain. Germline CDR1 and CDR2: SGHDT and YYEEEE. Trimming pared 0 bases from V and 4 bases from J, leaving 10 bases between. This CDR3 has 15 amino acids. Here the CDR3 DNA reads TGTGCCAGCAGCTTGGGAGGGCTCGGTAATGAAAAACTGTTTTTT. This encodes CASSLGGLGNEKLFF.

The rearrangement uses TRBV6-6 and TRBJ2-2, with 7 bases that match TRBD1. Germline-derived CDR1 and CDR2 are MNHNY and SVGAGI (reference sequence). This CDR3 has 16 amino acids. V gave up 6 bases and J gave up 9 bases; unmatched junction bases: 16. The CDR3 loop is CASSPSRGSKGWELFF. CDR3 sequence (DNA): TGTGCCAGCAGCCCGTCCAGGGGGTCAAAGGGCTGGGAGCTGTTTTTT.

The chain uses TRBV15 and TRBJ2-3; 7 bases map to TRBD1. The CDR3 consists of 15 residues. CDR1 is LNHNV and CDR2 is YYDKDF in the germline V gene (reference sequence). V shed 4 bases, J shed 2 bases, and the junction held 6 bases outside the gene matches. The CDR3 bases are TGTGCCACCAGCAACACAGGGGCCAACACAGATACGCAGTATTTT. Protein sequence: CATSNTGANTDTQYF.